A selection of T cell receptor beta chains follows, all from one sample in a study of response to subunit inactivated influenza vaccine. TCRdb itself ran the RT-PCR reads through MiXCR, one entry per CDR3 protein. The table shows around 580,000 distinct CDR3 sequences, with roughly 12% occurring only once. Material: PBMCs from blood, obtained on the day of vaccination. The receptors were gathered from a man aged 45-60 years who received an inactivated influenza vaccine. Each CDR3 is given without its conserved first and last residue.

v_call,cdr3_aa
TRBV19,ASSITATGRETQY
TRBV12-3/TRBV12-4,ASSVTGQAGTEAF
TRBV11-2,ASSSNALAGGSYQETQY
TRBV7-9,ASGTGDQPQH
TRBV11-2,ASSLTAGGEETQY
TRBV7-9,ASSRRRQVIQETQY
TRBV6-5,ASSSGQVGTEAF
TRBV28,ASFSYTGRLATGELF
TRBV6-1,ASSGSRTGFGYT
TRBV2,ASTDRSYEQY
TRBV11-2,ASSLKQTSGGGTGELF
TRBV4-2,ASSQDPATVSSYGYT
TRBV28,ASSKKGGLGETQY
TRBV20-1,SATRTSGGSDTQY